This TCR beta chain was sequenced in a study of cytomegalovirus exposure and HLA in healthy donors. In regard to this clone: Its target is unknown. The junction does not match germline at one end; this may be a read error.

Points from the study as a whole: Productive rates of about 87% or about 30% were seen for most TCR beta V segments in an earlier analysis.

Germline-derived CDR1 and CDR2 are SEHNR and FQNEAQ (reference sequence). The CDR3 extends over 16 amino acids. The primer mix had 60 Vbeta and 13 Jbeta primers. Using immunoSEQ multiplex PCR, the repertoire was profiled, and TCRdb retains in-frame clones only, with some absent. The sample lists about 180,000 clones; almost 80% were seen once. This receptor was taken from a man aged 35-49 years in good health and CMV-seropositive. The chain combines TRBV7-9 with TRBJ2-3; 9 nucleotides agree with TRBD2. The material sequenced was PBMCs. CDR3 protein: CSSSRVTSGRTDTQYF. The DNA of the CDR3 is TGTTCCAGCAGCCGAGTGACTAGCGGCCGCACAGATACGCAGTATTTT.